The 2 T cell receptor beta chains below come from one sample, sequenced in a study of OX40 agonist ivuxolimab in advanced cancers. Library preparation employed the immunoSEQ multiplex PCR assay. TCRdb retrieved this table from immuneACCESS and kept in-frame rearrangements only. Not all clones are present; in checked studies, unresolved V genes account for under half, and no reason is known for the remainder. This sample comprises some 73,000 clones, approximately 86% of them detected only once. Clones ranked in the top ten supply roughly 8% of the sample. Sequences were derived from CD4+ or CD8+ T cells sorted from blood, sampled in a trial of the OX40 agonist ivuxolimab. Receptor source: an adult with an advanced solid tumor such as melanoma, head and neck, liver or kidney cancer.

The chain has TRBV29-1 and TRBJ1-2; 10 nucleotides line up with TRBD1. Germline loops: CDR1 SQVTM, CDR2 ANQGSEA. V shed 6 bases and J 3 bases; nucleotides not matched to a gene: 7. The CDR3 has 14 residues. CDR3 sequence (DNA): TGCAGCGTCAGACAGGGGGCGTTAGACTATGGCTACACCTTC. This sequence encodes CSVRQGALDYGYTF.

This chain joins TRBV7-9 and TRBJ1-1; no definite D call. The germline V and J ends were trimmed by 4 bases and 1 base, with 10 bases remaining between them. CDR1 is SEHNR and CDR2 is FQNEAQ in the germline V gene (reference sequence). There are 14 residues in the CDR3. The CDR3 loop reads CASSSVRGNTEAFF. In nucleotides, the CDR3 is TGTGCCAGCAGCTCGGTCCGGGGGAACACTGAAGCTTTCTTT.